The entry that follows covers one T cell receptor (beta chain) sequence. This entry belongs to a study of human T cells and chemical hapten exposure. On the study more broadly: For the roughly 25-week duration of the study, patients were given weekly doses of diphenylcyclopropenone on the scalp.

The V end lost 3 bases, the J end lost 7 bases, and 15 bases lay between the germline ends. The CDR3 loop spans 15 amino acids. Looked up from germline, CDR1 is LNHDA and CDR2 is SQIVND (reference sequence). Per the study methods: The median was roughly 100,000 TCRs per sample, ranging 23,224 to 690,600. MiXCR, applied by TCRdb to the RACE reads, yields one record per CDR3 protein. The authors' filters were not applied to this entry. The sample carries some 77,000 distinct CDR3 sequences, 10% recorded once. Documented time point: patch test 1, 2 weeks after DPC sensitization. The treatment denotes: therapeutic diphenylcyclopropenone sensitization with weekly scalp DPC.

The TCR originated in a woman aged 45-59 years with alopecia areata. Some clones in this sample may be carry-over from other donors' samples. This chain connects TRBV19 to TRBJ2-2, with D tentatively TRBD1 (5 bases). Specimen: whole blood, collected in connection with sensitization to the hapten diphenylcyclopropenone (DPC). In DNA, the CDR3 is TGTGCCAGTAGTATGGGCCAGGGAAGATTCGGGGAGCTGTTTTTT. This codes for CASSMGQGRFGELFF.